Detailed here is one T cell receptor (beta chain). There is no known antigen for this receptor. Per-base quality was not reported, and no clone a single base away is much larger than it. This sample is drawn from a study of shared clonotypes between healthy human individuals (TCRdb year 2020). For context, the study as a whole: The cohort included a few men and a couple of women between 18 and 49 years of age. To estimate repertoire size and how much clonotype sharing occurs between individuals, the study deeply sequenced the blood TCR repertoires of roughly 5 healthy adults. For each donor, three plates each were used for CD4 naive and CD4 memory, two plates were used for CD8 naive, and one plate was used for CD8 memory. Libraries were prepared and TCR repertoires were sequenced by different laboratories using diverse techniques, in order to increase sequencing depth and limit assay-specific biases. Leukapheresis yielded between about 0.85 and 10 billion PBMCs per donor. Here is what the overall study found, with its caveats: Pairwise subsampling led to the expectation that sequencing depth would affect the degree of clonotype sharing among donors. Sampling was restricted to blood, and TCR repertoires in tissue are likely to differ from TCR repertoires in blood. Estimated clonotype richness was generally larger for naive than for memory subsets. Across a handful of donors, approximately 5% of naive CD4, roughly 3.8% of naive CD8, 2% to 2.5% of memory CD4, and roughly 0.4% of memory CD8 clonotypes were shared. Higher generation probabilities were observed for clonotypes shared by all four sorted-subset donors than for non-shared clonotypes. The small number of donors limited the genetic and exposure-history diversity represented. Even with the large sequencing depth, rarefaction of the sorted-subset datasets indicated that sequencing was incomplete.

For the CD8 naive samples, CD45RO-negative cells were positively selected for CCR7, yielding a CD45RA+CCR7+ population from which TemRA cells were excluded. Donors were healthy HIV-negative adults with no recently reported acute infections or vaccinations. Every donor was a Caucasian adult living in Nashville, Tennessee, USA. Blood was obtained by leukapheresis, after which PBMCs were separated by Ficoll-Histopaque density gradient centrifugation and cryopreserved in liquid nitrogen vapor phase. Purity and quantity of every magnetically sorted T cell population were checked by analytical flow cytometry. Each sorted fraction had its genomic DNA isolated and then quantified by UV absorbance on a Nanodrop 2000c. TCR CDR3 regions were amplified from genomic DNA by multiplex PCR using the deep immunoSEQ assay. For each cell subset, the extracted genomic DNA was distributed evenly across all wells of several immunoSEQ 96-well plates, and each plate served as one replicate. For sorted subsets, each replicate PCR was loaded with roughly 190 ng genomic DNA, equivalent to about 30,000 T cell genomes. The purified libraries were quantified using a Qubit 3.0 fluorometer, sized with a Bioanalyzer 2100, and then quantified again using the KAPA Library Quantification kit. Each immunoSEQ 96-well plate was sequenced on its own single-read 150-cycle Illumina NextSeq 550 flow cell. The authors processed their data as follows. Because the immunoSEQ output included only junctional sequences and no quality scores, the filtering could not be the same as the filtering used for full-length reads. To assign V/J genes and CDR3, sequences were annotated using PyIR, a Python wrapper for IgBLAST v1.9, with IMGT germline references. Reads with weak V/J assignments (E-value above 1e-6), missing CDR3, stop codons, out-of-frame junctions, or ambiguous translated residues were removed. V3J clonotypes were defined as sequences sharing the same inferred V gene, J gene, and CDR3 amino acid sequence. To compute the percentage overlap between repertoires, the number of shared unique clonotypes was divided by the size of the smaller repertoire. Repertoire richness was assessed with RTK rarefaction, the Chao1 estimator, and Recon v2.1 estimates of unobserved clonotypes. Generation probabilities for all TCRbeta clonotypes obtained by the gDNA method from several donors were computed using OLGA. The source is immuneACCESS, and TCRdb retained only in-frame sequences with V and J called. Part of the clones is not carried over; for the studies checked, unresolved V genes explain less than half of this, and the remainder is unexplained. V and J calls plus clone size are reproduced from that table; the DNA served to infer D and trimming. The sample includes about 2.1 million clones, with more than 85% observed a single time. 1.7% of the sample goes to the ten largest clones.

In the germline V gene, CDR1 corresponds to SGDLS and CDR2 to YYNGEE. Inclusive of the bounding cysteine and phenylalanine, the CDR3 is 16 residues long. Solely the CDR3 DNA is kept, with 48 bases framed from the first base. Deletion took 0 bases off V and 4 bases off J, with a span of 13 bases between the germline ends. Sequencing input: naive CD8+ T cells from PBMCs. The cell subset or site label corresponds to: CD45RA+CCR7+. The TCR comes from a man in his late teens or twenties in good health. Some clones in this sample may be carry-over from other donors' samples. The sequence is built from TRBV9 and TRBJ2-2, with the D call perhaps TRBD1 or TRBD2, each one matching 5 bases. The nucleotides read TGTGCCAGCAGCGTAGGGAGAGGGGCGGTCACCGGGGAGCTGTTTTTT. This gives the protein CASSVGRGAVTGELFF.